The next 17 T cell receptor beta chains were all read from a single sample in a study of shared clonotypes between healthy human individuals. Assay: immunoSEQ multiplex PCR; the TCRdb copy retains only in-frame clones and omits some. The sample includes about 590,000 clones, 95% to 96% seen only once; the top ten take 0.09% to 0.13%. The naive CD8 fraction comprised CD45RO-negative cells positively selected for CCR7 and excluded terminally differentiated effector memory CD45RA+ cells. Source material: naive CD8+ T cells sorted from blood. These receptors originate from a woman in her thirties in good health.

This clone was counted only a few times. The chain carries TRBV4-2 and TRBJ2-1; weak D call: TRBD2 (5 bases). Germline V gives CDR1 LGHNA, CDR2 YNFKEQ. The V end lost 0 bases, the J end lost 7 bases, and 7 bases lay between the germline ends. The CDR3 has 13 residues. CDR3 in amino acids: CASSQDPGNEQFF. CDR3 DNA: TGTGCCAGCAGCCAAGATCCGGGAAATGAGCAGTTCTTC.

This sequence joins TRBV13 and TRBJ1-5; 7 bases are a match to TRBD1. The CDR3 is 14 amino acids. With 5 bases clipped from V and 3 bases from J, the junction kept 4 bases outside the gene matches. Germline V CDR1 and CDR2: PRHDT, FYEKMQ (reference sequence). CDR3 region: CASSNRGSNQPQHF. DNA of the CDR3: TGTGCCAGCAGCAACAGGGGATCCAATCAGCCCCAGCATTTT.

This clone was detected only once. The chain employs TRBV15 and TRBJ2-2; TRBD2 agrees at 7 bases. This CDR3 has 18 residues. J gave up 2 bases and V 0 bases, and 9 bases lay outside the gene matches. The germline V gene has CDR1 LNHNV and CDR2 YYDKDF (reference sequence). CDR3 nucleotide sequence: TGTGCCACCAGCAGAGAAGGTTCAACTAGCGTCAACACCGGGGAGCTGTTTTTT. Its translation is CATSREGSTSVNTGELFF.

This clone was picked up one time. The V and J genes are TRBV9 and TRBJ2-3; TRBD1 aligns across 10 bases. V shed 3 bases, J shed 3 bases, and the junction held 7 bases outside the gene matches. Per germline, CDR1 SGDLS and CDR2 YYNGEE. The CDR3 is 16 amino acids. CDR3 region: CASSGSSGQGTDTQYF. The DNA of the CDR3 is TGTGCCAGCAGCGGATCATCGGGACAGGGGACAGATACGCAGTATTTT.

This chain joins TRBV10-3 and TRBJ2-3, with 8 bases identical to TRBD2. V dropped 3 bases and J dropped 2; count of bases not matched to a gene: 4. The CDR3 is 15 residues long. CDR1 and CDR2 (germline): ENHRY, SYGVKD. The DNA of the CDR3 is TGTGCCATCAGTGAACGGACTAGCTACACAGATACGCAGTATTTT. It specifies CAISERTSYTDTQYF.

The chain is built from TRBV5-6 and TRBJ2-1; D is unclear. V was shortened by 3 bases and J by 8 bases, with 15 bases between the two germline ends. The CDR3 spans 14 residues. The germline CDR1 and CDR2 sequences are SGHDT and YYEEEE. In DNA, the CDR3 is TGTGCCAGCAGCTCGTCCTTGAATTGGGATGAGCAGTTCTTC. Its translation is CASSSSLNWDEQFF. Supplemented by reference TRBV5-6 and TRBJ2-1, the full variable domain reads DAGVTQSPTHLIKTRGQQVTLRCSPKSGHDTVSWYQQALGQGPQFIFQYYEEEERQRGNFPDRFSGHQFPNYSSELNVNALLLGDSALYLCASSSSLNWDEQFFGPGTRLTVL.

The chain combines TRBV9 with TRBJ2-3; perhaps TRBD2 as D (6 bases). Trimming removed 4 bases at V and 2 bases at J, with 14 bases between. CDR3 length: 15 amino acids. Germline lookup yields CDR1 SGDLS and CDR2 YYNGEE. DNA for the CDR3: TGTGCCAGCAGCCCCGGGACTCGTTTCACAGATACGCAGTATTTT. As protein: CASSPGTRFTDTQYF.

The V gene is TRBV4-2, the J gene TRBJ2-7; D gene uncertain. CDR1 is LGHNA, CDR2 YNFKEQ, per germline. V was pared by 0 bases and J by 1 base, with 10 bases between. The CDR3 spans 15 residues. Here the CDR3 reads CASSQDRQGSYEQYF. CDR3 DNA sequence: TGTGCCAGCAGCCAAGATCGGCAAGGGTCCTACGAGCAGTACTTC.

The chain joins TRBV27 to TRBJ2-7; TRBD2 matches at 13 bases. CDR3 size: 15 residues. With 8 bases clipped from V and 6 bases from J, the junction kept 10 bases outside the gene matches. Germline CDR1 reads MNHEY; CDR2 reads SMNVEV (reference sequence). CDR3 sequence reads: CASYVGLAGVGEQYF. CDR3 coding DNA: TGTGCCAGCTACGTTGGACTAGCGGGAGTTGGCGAGCAGTACTTC.

This clone was counted a few times. Other DNA sequences in this sample translate to the same CDR3. CDR3 coding DNA: TGTGCCAGTAGTATTGGACACTCCTACGAGCAGTACTTC. Its protein product is CASSIGHSYEQYF. The V and J genes are TRBV19 and TRBJ2-7; D possibly corresponds to TRBD1 (5 bases). Deletions cut 3 bases from V and 0 bases from J, with 6 bases between. This CDR3 spans 13 amino acids. Germline-derived CDR1 and CDR2 are LNHDA and SQIVND (reference sequence).

This clone has more than one count but fewer than ten. The chain links TRBV7-9 to TRBJ1-2, with unresolved D. The CDR3 is 15 amino acids. Trimming pared 5 bases from V and 5 bases from J, leaving 18 bases between. Looked up from germline, CDR1 is SEHNR and CDR2 is FQNEAQ (reference sequence). The CDR3 DNA reads TGTGCCAGCAGCCCTAAGCCGGCAGAAGAGTATGGCTACACCTTC. Translated, it gives CASSPKPAEEYGYTF.

The chain links TRBV7-3 to TRBJ2-3; a possible D gene is TRBD2 (6 bases). CDR1 SGHTA and CDR2 FQGTGA come from the germline V gene. CDR3 length: 14 residues. V dropped 5 bases and J dropped 2 bases, with 11 bases sitting between them. The CDR3 sequence: CASSSASATDTQYF. Here the CDR3 DNA reads TGTGCCAGCAGCAGCGCTAGCGCCACAGATACGCAGTATTTT.

The gene calls are TRBV7-6 and TRBJ2-7, with TRBD1 matching 7 bases. The CDR3 length is 15 residues. V lost 5 bases, J lost 1 base, and 8 bases stayed unmatched. Germline CDR1 is SGHVS and CDR2 is FNYEAQ. Here the CDR3 reads CASSRWAGGSYEQYF. The CDR3 region has the DNA TGTGCCAGCAGCCGTTGGGCAGGGGGTTCCTACGAGCAGTACTTC.

V and J are TRBV6-6 and TRBJ2-5; 11 positions agree with TRBD2. The DNA matches TRBJ2-7 better at its end, which makes the J call doubtful. CDR1 MNHNY and CDR2 SVGAGI come from the germline V gene (reference sequence). The CDR3 totals 13 residues. CDR3 DNA: TGTGCCAGCCACGGGACTAGCGGCCACGAGCAGTACTTC. Translated: CASHGTSGHEQYF.

This clone was picked up one time. The chain carries TRBV6-6 and TRBJ2-7, with D possibly matching TRBD1 (6 bases). The germline CDR1 and CDR2 sequences are MNHNY and SVGAGI (reference sequence). The CDR3 loop spans 13 amino acids. Trimming removed 5 bases at V and 4 bases at J, with 12 bases between. The CDR3 sequence is CASSQGHDYEQYF. The DNA for the CDR3 is TGTGCCAGCAGTCAGGGACATGATTACGAGCAGTACTTC.

The chain recombines TRBV25-1 with TRBJ2-5; TRBD2 matches at 9 bases. Trimming took 4 bases from V and 5 from J; bases not matched to a gene: 11. The CDR3 is 16 amino acids. Per the germline V gene, CDR1 is MGHDK and CDR2 is SYGVNS. CDR3 in DNA: TGTGCCAGCAGTGGACTTGGACTAGCGTTTGGGGAGACCCAGTACTTC. Protein product: CASSGLGLAFGETQYF.

This CDR3 is CASSSETSSREQFF. The DNA for the CDR3 is TGTGCCAGCAGCTCCGAGACTAGTAGTCGTGAGCAGTTCTTC. The chain joins TRBV7-9 to TRBJ2-1, with a possible D match to TRBD2 (6 bases). Germline CDR1 and CDR2: SEHNR and FQNEAQ (reference sequence). The CDR3 consists of 14 residues. Trimming cost V 4 bases and J 9 bases, with 16 bases left between them.